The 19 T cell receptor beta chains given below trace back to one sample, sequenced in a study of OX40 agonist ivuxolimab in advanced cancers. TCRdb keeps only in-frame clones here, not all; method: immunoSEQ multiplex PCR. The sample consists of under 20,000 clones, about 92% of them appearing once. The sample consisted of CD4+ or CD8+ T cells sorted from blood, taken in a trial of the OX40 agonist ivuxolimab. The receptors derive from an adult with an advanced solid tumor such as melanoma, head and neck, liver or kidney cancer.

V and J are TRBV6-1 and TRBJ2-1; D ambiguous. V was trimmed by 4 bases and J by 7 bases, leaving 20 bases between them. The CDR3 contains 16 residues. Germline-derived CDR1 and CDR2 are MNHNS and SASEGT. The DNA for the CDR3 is TGTGCCAGCAGTGGGTTAGCCCCTCCCTTAGAGAATGAGCAGTTCTTC. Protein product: CASSGLAPPLENEQFF.

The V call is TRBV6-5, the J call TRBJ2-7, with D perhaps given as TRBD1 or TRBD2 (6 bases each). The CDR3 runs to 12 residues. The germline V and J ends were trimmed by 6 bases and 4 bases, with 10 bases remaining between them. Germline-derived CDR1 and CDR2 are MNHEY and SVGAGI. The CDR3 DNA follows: TGTGCCAGCAGCGCGGGACATTACGAGCAGTACTTC. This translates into CASSAGHYEQYF.

Here the CDR3 DNA reads TGTGCCAGCAGCTTAACATCTCCTTACAATGAGCAGTTCTTC. As protein: CASSLTSPYNEQFF. The rearrangement links TRBV7-9 to TRBJ2-1; no clear D. V lost 2 bases, J lost 4 bases, and 9 bases lay in between. Germline lookup yields CDR1 SEHNR and CDR2 FQNEAQ (reference sequence). The CDR3 is 14 amino acids.

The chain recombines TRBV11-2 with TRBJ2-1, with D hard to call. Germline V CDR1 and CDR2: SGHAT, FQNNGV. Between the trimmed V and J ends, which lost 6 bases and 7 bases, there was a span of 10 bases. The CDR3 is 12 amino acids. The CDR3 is CASSRSLNEQFF. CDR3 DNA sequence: TGTGCCAGCAGTCGAAGTTTGAATGAGCAGTTCTTC.

This CDR3 is CSVEEGIDTEAFF. The CDR3 DNA sequence: TGCAGCGTTGAGGAAGGTATTGACACTGAAGCTTTCTTT. The chain combines TRBV29-1 with TRBJ1-1; no firm D call. Trimming shortened V by 3 bases and J by 3 bases, and 11 bases separated the two germline ends. Germline V lookup: CDR1 SQVTM, CDR2 ANQGSEA. This CDR3 contains 13 residues.

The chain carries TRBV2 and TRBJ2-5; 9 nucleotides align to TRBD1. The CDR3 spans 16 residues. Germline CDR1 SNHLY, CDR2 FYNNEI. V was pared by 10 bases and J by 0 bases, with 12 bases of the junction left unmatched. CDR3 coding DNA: TGTGCCATTCTGGGACAGGGCTCCCCGTACCAAGAGACCCAGTACTTC. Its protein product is CAILGQGSPYQETQYF.

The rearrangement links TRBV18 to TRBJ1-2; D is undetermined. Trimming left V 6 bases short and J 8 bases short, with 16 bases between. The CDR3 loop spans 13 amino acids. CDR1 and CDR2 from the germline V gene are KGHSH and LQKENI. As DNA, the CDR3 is TGTGCCAGCTCGGCCGACGATAGCGGGGGCTACACCTTC. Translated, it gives CASSADDSGGYTF.

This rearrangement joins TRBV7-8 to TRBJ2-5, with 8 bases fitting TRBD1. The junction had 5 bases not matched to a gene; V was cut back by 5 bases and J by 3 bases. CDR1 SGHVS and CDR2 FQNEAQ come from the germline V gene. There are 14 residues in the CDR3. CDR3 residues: CASSPRTGKETQYF. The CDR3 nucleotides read TGTGCCAGCAGCCCCAGGACAGGGAAAGAGACCCAGTACTTC. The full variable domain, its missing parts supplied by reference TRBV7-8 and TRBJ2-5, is GAGVSQSPRYKVAKRGQDVALRCDPISGHVSLFWYQQALGQGPEFLTYFQNEAQLDKSGLPSDRFFAERPEGSVSTLKIQRTQQEDSAVYLCASSPRTGKETQYFGPGTRLLVL.

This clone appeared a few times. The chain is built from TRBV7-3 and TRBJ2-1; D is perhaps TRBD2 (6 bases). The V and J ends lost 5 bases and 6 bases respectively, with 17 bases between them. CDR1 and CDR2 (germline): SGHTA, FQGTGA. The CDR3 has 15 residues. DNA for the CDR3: TGTGCCAGCAGCAACTACGGGACTGCTACCAATGAGCAGTTCTTC. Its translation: CASSNYGTATNEQFF. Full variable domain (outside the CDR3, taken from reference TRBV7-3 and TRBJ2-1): GAGVSQTPSNKVTEKGKYVELRCDPISGHTALYWYRQSLGQGPEFLIYFQGTGAADDSGLPNDRFFAVRPEGSVSTLKIQRTERGDSAVYLCASSNYGTATNEQFFGPGTRLTVL.

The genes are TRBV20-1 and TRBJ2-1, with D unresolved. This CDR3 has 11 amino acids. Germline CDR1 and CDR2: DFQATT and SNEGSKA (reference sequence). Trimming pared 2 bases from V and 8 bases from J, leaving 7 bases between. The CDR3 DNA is TGCAGTGCTAGAAGGGAATATGAGCAGTTCTTC. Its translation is CSARREYEQFF.

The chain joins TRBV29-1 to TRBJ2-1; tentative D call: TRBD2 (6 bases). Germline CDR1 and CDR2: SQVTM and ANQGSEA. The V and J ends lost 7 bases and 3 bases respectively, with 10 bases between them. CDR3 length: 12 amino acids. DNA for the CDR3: TGCAGCGCTCGGGGGTACTACAATGAGCAGTTCTTC. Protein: CSARGYYNEQFF.

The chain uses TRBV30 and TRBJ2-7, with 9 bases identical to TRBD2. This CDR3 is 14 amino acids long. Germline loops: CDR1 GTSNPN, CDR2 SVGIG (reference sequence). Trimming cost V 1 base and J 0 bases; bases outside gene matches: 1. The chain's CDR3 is CAWSELAGSYEQYF. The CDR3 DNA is TGTGCCTGGAGTGAACTAGCGGGCTCCTACGAGCAGTACTTC.

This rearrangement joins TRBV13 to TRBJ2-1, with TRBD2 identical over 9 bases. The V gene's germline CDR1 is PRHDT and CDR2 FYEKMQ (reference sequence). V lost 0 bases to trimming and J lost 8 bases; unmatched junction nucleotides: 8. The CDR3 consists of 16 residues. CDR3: CASSLGVASGIYEQFF. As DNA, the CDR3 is TGTGCCAGCAGCTTAGGGGTGGCTAGCGGGATATATGAGCAGTTCTTC.

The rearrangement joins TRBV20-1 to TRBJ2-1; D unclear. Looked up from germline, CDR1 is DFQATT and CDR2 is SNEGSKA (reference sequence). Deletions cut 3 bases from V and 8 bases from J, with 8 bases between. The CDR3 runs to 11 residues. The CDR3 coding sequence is TGCAGTGCTAGTGGTGCCCATGAGCAGTTCTTC. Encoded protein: CSASGAHEQFF.

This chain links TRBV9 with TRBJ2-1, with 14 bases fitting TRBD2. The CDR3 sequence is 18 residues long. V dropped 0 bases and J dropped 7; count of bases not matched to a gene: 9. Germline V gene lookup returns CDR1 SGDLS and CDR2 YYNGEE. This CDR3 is CASSVEGLAGVSDNEQFF. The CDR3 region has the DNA TGTGCCAGCAGCGTAGAGGGACTAGCGGGAGTATCAGATAATGAGCAGTTCTTC.

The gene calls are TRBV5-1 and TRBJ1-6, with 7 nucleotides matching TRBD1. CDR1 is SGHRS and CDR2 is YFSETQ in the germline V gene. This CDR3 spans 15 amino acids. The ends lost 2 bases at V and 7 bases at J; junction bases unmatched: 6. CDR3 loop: CASSFTGQKNSPLHF. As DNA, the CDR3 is TGCGCCAGCAGCTTCACGGGACAGAAGAATTCACCCCTCCACTTT.

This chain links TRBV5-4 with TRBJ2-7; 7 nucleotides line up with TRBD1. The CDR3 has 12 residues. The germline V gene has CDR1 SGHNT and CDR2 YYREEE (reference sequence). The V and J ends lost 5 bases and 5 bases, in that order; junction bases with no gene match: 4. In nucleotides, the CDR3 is TGTGCCAGCAGGGCCGGGACAGACGAGCAGTACTTC. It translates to CASRAGTDEQYF.

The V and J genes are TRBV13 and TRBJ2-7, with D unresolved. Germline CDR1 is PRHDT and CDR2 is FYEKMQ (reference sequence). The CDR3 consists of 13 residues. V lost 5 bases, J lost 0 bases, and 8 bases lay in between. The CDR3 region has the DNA TGTGCCAGCAGCCCGCTAACCTCCTACGAGCAGTACTTC. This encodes CASSPLTSYEQYF. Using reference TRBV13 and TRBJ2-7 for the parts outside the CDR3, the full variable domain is AAGVIQSPRHLIKEKRETATLKCYPIPRHDTVYWYQQGPGQDPQFLISFYEKMQSDKGSIPDRFSAQQFSDYHSELNMSSLELGDSALYFCASSPLTSYEQYFGPGTRLTVT.

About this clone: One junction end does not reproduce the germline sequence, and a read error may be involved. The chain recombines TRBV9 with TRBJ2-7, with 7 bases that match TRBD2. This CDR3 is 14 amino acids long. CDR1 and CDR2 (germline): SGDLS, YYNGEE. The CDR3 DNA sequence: TGTGCCGGCAGTCGGTATCTAGCGGCTACCGAGCAGTACTTC. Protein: CAGSRYLAATEQYF.